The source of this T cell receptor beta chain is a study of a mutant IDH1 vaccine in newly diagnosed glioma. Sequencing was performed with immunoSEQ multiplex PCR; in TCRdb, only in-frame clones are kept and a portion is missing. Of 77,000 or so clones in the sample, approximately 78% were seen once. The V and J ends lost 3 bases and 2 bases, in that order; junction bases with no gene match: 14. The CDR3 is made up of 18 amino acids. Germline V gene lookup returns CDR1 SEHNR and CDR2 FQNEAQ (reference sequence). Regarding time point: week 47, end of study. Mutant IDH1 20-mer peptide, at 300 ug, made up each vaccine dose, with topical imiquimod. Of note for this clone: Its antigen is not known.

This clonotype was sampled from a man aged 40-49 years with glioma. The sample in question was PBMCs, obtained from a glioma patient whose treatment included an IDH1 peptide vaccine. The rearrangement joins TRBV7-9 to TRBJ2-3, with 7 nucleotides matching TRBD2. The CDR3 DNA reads TGTGCCAGCAGCTTTGGTGTTAGCGGACGGGGGGACACAGATACGCAGTATTTT. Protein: CASSFGVSGRGDTDTQYF.